These 32 T cell receptor beta chains were sequenced from one sample in a study of blood T cell repertoires in COVID-19. Using immunoSEQ multiplex PCR, the repertoire was profiled, and TCRdb retains in-frame clones only, with some absent. The sample records about 140,000 clones, 88% being singletons. Sequenced: peripheral blood. The origin of the receptors is a human donor with COVID-19, enrolled during active disease. The donor label of this sample is uncertain.

J is TRBJ1-2 and V is TRBV6-5; D is unresolved. The CDR3 length is 14 residues. The V and J ends lost 0 bases and 3 bases respectively, with 8 bases between them. CDR1 and CDR2 from the germline V gene are MNHEY and SVGAGI. The CDR3 sequence is CASSYSFGYYGYTF. CDR3 DNA: TGTGCCAGCAGTTACTCTTTCGGGTACTATGGCTACACCTTC.

The J gene is TRBJ1-1, the V gene TRBV28, with a possible D match to TRBD1 (5 bases). The germline V gene encodes CDR1 MDHEN and CDR2 SYDVKM. V was shortened by 5 bases and J by 1 base, with 17 bases between the two germline ends. CDR3 length: 16 residues. The CDR3 reads CASSAPSGHTNTEAFF. In DNA, the CDR3 is TGTGCCAGCAGTGCACCATCCGGACATACGAACACTGAAGCTTTCTTT.

The J gene is TRBJ1-3, the V gene TRBV11-3; 7 bases align to TRBD1. V shed 1 base and J 1 base; nucleotides not matched to a gene: 10. CDR1 and CDR2 (germline): SGHNT, YENEEA. The CDR3 consists of 18 residues. This CDR3 reads CASSLARRAGGSGNTIYF. The CDR3, as DNA: TGTGCCAGCAGCTTAGCTCGTCGGGCAGGGGGATCTGGAAACACCATATATTTT.

The chain's CDR3 is CASSVRSGDTEAFF. CDR3 DNA sequence: TGTGCCAGCAGCGTAAGGTCCGGGGACACTGAAGCTTTCTTT. This chain links TRBV9 with TRBJ1-1; D not certain. This CDR3 comprises 14 residues. Trimming removed 1 base at V and 3 bases at J, with 10 bases between. CDR1 is SGDLS, CDR2 YYNGEE, per germline.

The genes are TRBV5-1 and TRBJ1-3; TRBD1 matches 9 bases. CDR1 SGHRS and CDR2 YFSETQ come from the germline V gene. With 4 bases clipped from V and 2 bases from J, the junction kept 10 bases outside the gene matches. The CDR3 covers 17 residues. CDR3 protein: CASSRGQGPSAGNTIYF. The CDR3 nucleotides read TGCGCCAGCAGCCGGGGACAGGGCCCTTCAGCTGGAAACACCATATATTTT.

The chain couples TRBV5-1 to TRBJ2-6; D gene uncertain. The CDR3 extends over 16 amino acids. The V and J ends lost 4 bases and 2 bases respectively, with 13 bases between them. The germline gives CDR1 SGHRS, CDR2 YFSETQ. CDR3 loop: CASSPAVLTGANVLTF. The CDR3 DNA reads as TGCGCCAGCAGCCCCGCCGTACTCACTGGGGCCAACGTCCTGACTTTC.

This chain joins TRBV2 and TRBJ1-1; D may be TRBD1 (6 bases). This CDR3 spans 15 amino acids. Germline values: CDR1 SNHLY, CDR2 FYNNEI. With 4 bases removed from V and 3 bases from J, the gap between germline ends came to 15 bases. Here the CDR3 DNA reads TGTGCCAGCAGTGCCCCGGTAGGGGGGGACACTGAAGCTTTCTTT. Translation gives CASSAPVGGDTEAFF.

J is TRBJ1-4 and V is TRBV5-4; 10 bases map to TRBD1. Per germline, CDR1 SGHNT and CDR2 YYREEE (reference sequence). With V trimmed by 4 bases and J by 8 bases, 2 bases remained unmatched. The CDR3 has 13 residues. CDR3 bases: TGTGCCAGCAGCCAGACAGGGGGCGAAAAACTGTTTTTT. Its translation is CASSQTGGEKLFF.

The chain is built from TRBV11-3 and TRBJ2-1; tentatively, D is TRBD1 (6 bases). The CDR3 totals 13 residues. The V gene's germline CDR1 is SGHNT and CDR2 YENEEA. V was trimmed by 8 bases and J by 0 bases, leaving 8 bases between them. The CDR3 reads CASQGGSYNEQFF. CDR3 DNA sequence: TGTGCCAGCCAAGGGGGCTCCTACAATGAGCAGTTCTTC.

The J gene is TRBJ2-5, the V gene TRBV6-5, with 12 nucleotides matching TRBD2. The ends lost 5 bases at V and 5 bases at J; junction bases unmatched: 6. The CDR3 spans 15 residues. The germline V gene encodes CDR1 MNHEY and CDR2 SVGAGI. DNA for the CDR3: TGTGCCAGCAGTCTAGCGGGGGGGCAGTGGGAGACCCAGTACTTC. Protein: CASSLAGGQWETQYF.

V is TRBV5-1 and J is TRBJ2-7; D not resolved. V was cut by 0 bases and J by 3 bases, with 10 bases left in between. CDR1 is SGHRS and CDR2 is YFSETQ in the germline V gene. The CDR3 spans 14 residues. CDR3 nucleotide sequence: TGCGCCAGCAGCTTGGGGCAGGAACTCTACGAGCAGTACTTC. Amino acids: CASSLGQELYEQYF. Full variable domain (missing parts from reference TRBV5-1 and TRBJ2-7): KAGVTQTPRYLIKTRGQQVTLSCSPISGHRSVSWYQQTPGQGLQFLFEYFSETQRNKGNFPGRFSGRQFSNSRSEMNVSTLELGDSALYLCASSLGQELYEQYFGPGTRLTVT.

V and J are TRBV5-6 and TRBJ2-5, with 15 bases matching TRBD2. The length of the CDR3 is 17 residues. Looked up from germline, CDR1 is SGHDT and CDR2 is YYEEEE. Unmatched junction bases numbered 11, after V lost 6 bases and J lost 5 bases. The chain's CDR3 is CASIRQGLAGGRETQYF. CDR3 bases: TGTGCCAGCATCCGGCAGGGACTAGCGGGGGGTAGGGAGACCCAGTACTTC.

The chain has TRBV28 and TRBJ1-2; a weak D match, TRBD1 (5 bases). Trimming shortened V by 6 bases and J by 8 bases, and 19 bases separated the two germline ends. Germline loops: CDR1 MDHEN, CDR2 SYDVKM. The CDR3 is 14 residues long. As DNA, the CDR3 is TGTGCCAGCAGCGGAGGGGACCTTGGCGGAGGCTACACCTTC. It is translated as CASSGGDLGGGYTF.

The chain uses TRBV11-2 and TRBJ1-1; maybe TRBD1 (6 bases). V was pared by 7 bases and J by 3 bases, with 18 bases between. The CDR3 is made up of 15 amino acids. Germline V gene sequence: CDR1 SGHAT, CDR2 FQNNGV. CDR3 loop: CASTNGPGADTEAFF. In DNA form, the CDR3 reads TGTGCCAGCACCAACGGCCCAGGGGCGGACACTGAAGCTTTCTTT.

This chain joins TRBV6-6 and TRBJ2-6, with 7 bases fitting TRBD1. CDR3 length equals 15 residues. Germline assignment: CDR1 MNHNY and CDR2 SVGAGI (reference sequence). V was pared by 5 bases and J by 9 bases, with 10 bases of the junction left unmatched. CDR3 loop: CASSTLGGSLNVLTF. Here the CDR3 DNA reads TGTGCCAGCAGTACGCTAGGGGGCTCCCTCAACGTCCTGACTTTC.

In its sample, this clone was seen once. This chain links TRBV11-1 with TRBJ1-1, with D tentatively TRBD1 (5 bases). The CDR3 consists of 14 residues. V was shortened by 6 bases and J by 3 bases, with 14 bases between the two germline ends. The V gene's germline CDR1 is SGHAT and CDR2 FQDESV (reference sequence). CDR3: CASSSEGADTEAFF. CDR3 DNA sequence: TGTGCCAGCAGTTCCGAAGGGGCGGACACTGAAGCTTTCTTT.

The chain carries TRBV30 and TRBJ1-6; D gene unclear. Looked up from germline, CDR1 is GTSNPN and CDR2 is SVGIG (reference sequence). The V end was cut by 4 bases, the J end by 0 bases, with 4 bases between. This CDR3 is 13 amino acids long. In nucleotides, the CDR3 is TGTGCCTGGACTCTCTCCTATAATTCACCCCTCCACTTT. Its protein is CAWTLSYNSPLHF.

The genes are TRBV27 and TRBJ1-2; a weak D match, TRBD1 (6 bases). CDR3 size: 16 residues. The germline gives CDR1 MNHEY, CDR2 SMNVEV (reference sequence). The V end was cut by 5 bases, the J end by 4 bases, with 20 bases between. The CDR3 is CASSTKADSLFYGYTF. CDR3 DNA: TGTGCCAGCAGTACTAAAGCGGACAGCCTTTTCTATGGCTACACCTTC.

The chain recombines TRBV28 with TRBJ2-3, with D possibly being TRBD1 (5 bases). This CDR3 is 12 amino acids long. The germline V and J ends were trimmed by 6 bases and 6 bases, with 10 bases remaining between them. The V gene's germline CDR1 is MDHEN and CDR2 SYDVKM. This CDR3 is CASRQGWDTQYF. DNA for the CDR3: TGTGCCAGCAGGCAGGGTTGGGATACGCAGTATTTT.

The chain couples TRBV27 to TRBJ2-3, with TRBD1 matching over 7 bases. After removal of 7 bases from V and 7 bases from J, the junction contained 8 bases not matched to a gene. Germline V gene sequence: CDR1 MNHEY, CDR2 SMNVEV (reference sequence). The CDR3 is 13 amino acids. CDR3 protein: CASNPTGWNTQYF. Here the CDR3 DNA reads TGTGCCAGCAACCCGACAGGGTGGAATACGCAGTATTTT.

This clone was seen only once. This chain links TRBV9 with TRBJ2-3; 10 bases line up with TRBD2. CDR1 is SGDLS and CDR2 is YYNGEE in the germline V gene. This CDR3 is built from 15 residues. The J segment lost 4 bases and the V segment lost 4 bases, leaving 6 bases of the junction unmatched. Here the CDR3 reads CASSYSGGASDTQYF. DNA of the CDR3: TGTGCCAGCAGCTACAGCGGGGGGGCCTCAGATACGCAGTATTTT.

The J gene is TRBJ1-5, the V gene TRBV6-1; D remains unclear. Germline-derived CDR1 and CDR2 are MNHNS and SASEGT. V lost 0 bases, J lost 4 bases, and 10 bases lay in between. The CDR3 sequence is 15 residues long. The CDR3 is CASSEAGRWNQPQHF. Here the CDR3 DNA reads TGTGCCAGCAGTGAAGCTGGGAGGTGGAATCAGCCCCAGCATTTT.

The rearrangement uses TRBV28 and TRBJ1-5; D is undetermined. Germline CDR1 and CDR2: MDHEN and SYDVKM. Trimming pared 6 bases from V and 1 base from J, leaving 13 bases between. This CDR3 is 15 amino acids long. This chain's CDR3 is CASSLAQWSNQPQHF. CDR3 DNA sequence: TGTGCCAGCAGCCTGGCACAGTGGAGCAATCAGCCCCAGCATTTT.

The CDR3, as DNA: TGTGCCAGCAGCTTAGAGGTAATGGGGGGTCAGCGGAATGAAGCTTTCTTT. This codes for CASSLEVMGGQRNEAFF. The chain joins TRBV11-3 to TRBJ1-1; D perhaps matches TRBD1 (5 bases). Trimming took off 0 bases at V and 7 bases at J, with 21 bases between the two ends. Germline values: CDR1 SGHNT, CDR2 YENEEA. CDR3 size: 17 residues.

This clone was detected only once. V is TRBV7-8 and J is TRBJ1-1; D remains unclear. The germline V gene encodes CDR1 SGHVS and CDR2 FQNEAQ. The V and J ends lost 2 bases and 3 bases respectively, with 13 bases between them. This CDR3 is 15 amino acids long. CDR3 coding DNA: TGTGCCAGCAGCTTATTATTAGAGCGATACACTGAAGCTTTCTTT. It yields the protein CASSLLLERYTEAFF.

The chain joins TRBV19 to TRBJ1-3; D gene ambiguous. CDR1 and CDR2 (germline): LNHDA, SQIVND (reference sequence). The CDR3 consists of 15 residues. The germline V and J ends were trimmed by 1 base and 2 bases, with 9 bases remaining between them. DNA for the CDR3: TGTGCCAGTAGTATAGCGGCGGAAACTGGAAACACCATATATTTT. This encodes CASSIAAETGNTIYF.

The V and J genes are TRBV13 and TRBJ2-3; D ambiguous. The V gene lost 4 bases and the J gene lost 2 bases, with 10 bases spanning the gap. The CDR3 has 14 residues. Germline V gives CDR1 PRHDT, CDR2 FYEKMQ (reference sequence). Written as DNA, the CDR3 is TGTGCCAGCAGCTCCTCCCCTCTCACAGATACGCAGTATTTT. It yields the protein CASSSSPLTDTQYF.

This clone was found once. The rearrangement uses TRBV6-1 and TRBJ1-1; D is unclear. From germline, CDR1 is MNHNS and CDR2 SASEGT. The CDR3 is 13 amino acids. V was pared by 0 bases and J by 10 bases, with 12 bases between. The CDR3 DNA reads TGTGCCAGCAGTGAAGCAGGAGGGATCAGAGCTTTCTTT. Translating gives CASSEAGGIRAFF.

The chain links TRBV30 to TRBJ1-4; no clear D gene. Germline V CDR1 and CDR2: GTSNPN, SVGIG (reference sequence). The CDR3 totals 14 residues. Deletions cut 7 bases from V and 8 bases from J, with 20 bases between. The CDR3 loop reads CAFTPTSRREKLFF. The CDR3 nucleotides read TGTGCCTTTACGCCGACTTCGCGTCGCGAAAAACTGTTTTTT.

The rearrangement joins TRBV18 to TRBJ1-1, with D possibly TRBD1 on 5 matching bases. The germline V gene has CDR1 KGHSH and CDR2 LQKENI. With 6 bases removed from V and 4 bases from J, the gap between germline ends came to 9 bases. The CDR3 extends over 12 amino acids. The CDR3 DNA is TGTGCCAGCTCGGCTCAGGGCACTGAAGCTTTCTTT. Translation gives CASSAQGTEAFF.

V usage is TRBV18 and J usage is TRBJ2-7; 15 bases agree with TRBD2. The ends lost 2 bases at V and 6 bases at J; junction bases unmatched: 14. The CDR3 contains 19 residues. Germline CDR1 KGHSH, CDR2 LQKENI. The CDR3 protein is CASSPGSGTSGRISREQYF. The DNA of the CDR3 is TGTGCCAGCTCACCAGGGTCCGGGACTAGCGGGAGGATCTCACGCGAGCAGTACTTC.

The J gene is TRBJ2-5, the V gene TRBV19; the match to TRBD2 covers 11 bases. Per germline, CDR1 LNHDA and CDR2 SQIVND (reference sequence). With V trimmed by 5 bases and J by 0 bases, 5 bases remained unmatched. This CDR3 has 16 residues. The CDR3 coding sequence is TGTGCCAGTAGTGAGGGACTAGCGGCTTACCAAGAGACCCAGTACTTC. Translating gives CASSEGLAAYQETQYF.